The entry below describes one T cell receptor (beta chain). Trimming took off 8 bases at V and 3 bases at J, with 14 bases between the two ends. The V gene's germline CDR1 is SEHNR and CDR2 FQNEAQ (reference sequence). The CDR3 totals 13 residues. The entry originates in a study of shared clonotypes between healthy human individuals. Study summary: Three plates each covered CD4 naive and memory; CD8 naive two, CD8 memory one.

Naive CD8 isolation took CD45RO-negative cells positively selected for CCR7 and excluded terminally differentiated effector memory CD45RA+ cells. Each subset's genomic DNA was split evenly across several immunoSEQ plates. Using 200 ng DNA, some 30,000 T cell genomes, the sorted-subset replicate PCRs were run. TCRdb keeps only in-frame clones here, not all; method: immunoSEQ multiplex PCR. The table has roughly 2 million clones, approximately 94% seen once. The TCR originated in a man between 18 and 29 years old in good health. The J gene is TRBJ2-7, the V gene TRBV7-9; D is perhaps TRBD2 (6 bases). The sequencing input was naive CD8+ T cells sorted from blood. The CDR3 DNA follows: TGTGCCAGCGGCGGGGCGCAGAACTACGAGCAGTACTTC. Encoded protein: CASGGAQNYEQYF. Full variable domain (outside the CDR3, taken from reference TRBV7-9 and TRBJ2-7): DTGVSQNPRHKITKRGQNVTFRCDPISEHNRLYWYRQTLGQGPEFLTYFQNEAQLEKSRLLSDRFSAERPKGSFSTLEIQRTEQGDSAMYLCASGGAQNYEQYFGPGTRLTVT.